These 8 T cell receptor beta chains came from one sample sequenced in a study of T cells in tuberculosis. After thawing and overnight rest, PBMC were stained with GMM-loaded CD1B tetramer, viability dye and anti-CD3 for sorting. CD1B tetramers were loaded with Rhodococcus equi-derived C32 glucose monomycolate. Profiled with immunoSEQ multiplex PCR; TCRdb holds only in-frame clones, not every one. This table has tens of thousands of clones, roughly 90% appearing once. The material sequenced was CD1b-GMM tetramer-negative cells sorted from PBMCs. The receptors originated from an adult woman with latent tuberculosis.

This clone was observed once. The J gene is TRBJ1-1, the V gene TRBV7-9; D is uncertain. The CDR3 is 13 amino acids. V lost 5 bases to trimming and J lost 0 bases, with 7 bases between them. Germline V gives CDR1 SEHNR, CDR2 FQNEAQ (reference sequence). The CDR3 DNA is TGTGCCAGCAGCCCCCAGGTGAACACTGAAGCTTTCTTT. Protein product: CASSPQVNTEAFF.

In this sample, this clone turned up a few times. Here the CDR3 DNA reads TGTGCCAGCAGCTTAGCGCTGACTAGCGGGGGGGCAAATACGCAGTATTTT. Its translation is CASSLALTSGGANTQYF. V usage is TRBV7-8 and J usage is TRBJ2-3; 14 nucleotides align to TRBD2. Germline V gives CDR1 SGHVS, CDR2 FQNEAQ. The J segment lost 7 bases and the V segment lost 0 bases, leaving 6 bases of the junction unmatched. The CDR3 sequence is 17 residues long.

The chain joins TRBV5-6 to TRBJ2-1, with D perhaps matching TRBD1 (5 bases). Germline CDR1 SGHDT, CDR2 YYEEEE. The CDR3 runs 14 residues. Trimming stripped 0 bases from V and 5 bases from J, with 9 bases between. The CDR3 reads CASSLVSGHNEQFF. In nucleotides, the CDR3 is TGTGCCAGCAGCTTGGTCTCAGGGCACAATGAGCAGTTCTTC.

The CDR3 DNA sequence: TGTGCCAGCAGCTTGGTGGGACAGGGCTACGAGCAGTACTTC. Encoded protein: CASSLVGQGYEQYF. The V call is TRBV5-4, the J call TRBJ2-7; 9 bases line up with TRBD1. Germline lookup yields CDR1 SGHNT and CDR2 YYREEE (reference sequence). With 0 bases clipped from V and 3 bases from J, the junction kept 1 base outside the gene matches. The CDR3 runs to 14 residues.

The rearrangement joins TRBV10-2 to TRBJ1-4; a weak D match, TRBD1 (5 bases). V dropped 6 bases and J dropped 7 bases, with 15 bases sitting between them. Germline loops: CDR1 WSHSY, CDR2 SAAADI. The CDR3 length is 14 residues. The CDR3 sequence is CASSAMGGFEKLFF. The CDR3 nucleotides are TGCGCCAGCAGCGCCATGGGGGGTTTTGAAAAACTGTTTTTT.

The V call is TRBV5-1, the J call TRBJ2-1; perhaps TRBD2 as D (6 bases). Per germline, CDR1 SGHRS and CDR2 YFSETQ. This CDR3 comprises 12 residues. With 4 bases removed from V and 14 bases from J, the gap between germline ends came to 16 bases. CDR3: CASSEGLFGEFF. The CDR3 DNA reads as TGCGCCAGCAGCGAGGGACTTTTCGGTGAGTTCTTC.

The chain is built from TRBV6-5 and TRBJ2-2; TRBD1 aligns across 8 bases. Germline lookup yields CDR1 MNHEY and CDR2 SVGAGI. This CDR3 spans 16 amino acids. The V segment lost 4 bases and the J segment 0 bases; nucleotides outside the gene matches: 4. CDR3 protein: CASSFGQGANTGELFF. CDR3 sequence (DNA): TGTGCCAGCAGTTTCGGACAGGGCGCGAACACCGGGGAGCTGTTTTTT.

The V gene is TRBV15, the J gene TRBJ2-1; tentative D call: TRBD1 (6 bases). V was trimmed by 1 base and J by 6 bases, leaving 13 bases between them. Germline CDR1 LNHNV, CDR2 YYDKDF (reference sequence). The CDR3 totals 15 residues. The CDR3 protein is CATSRAQGKGNEQFF. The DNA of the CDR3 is TGTGCCACCAGCAGAGCGCAGGGGAAGGGCAATGAGCAGTTCTTC.